A single T cell receptor beta chain is shown here with its context. Its antigen is unknown. Possible read error: a much larger clone is one base away. This sample was taken from a study of T cell repertoires in cytomegalovirus infection. For the study at large: Shared public TCR beta signatures pointed to both CMV infection and a matching HLA type. Study-wide findings and caveats: Cumulative public TCR beta family frequency identified carriers of CMV plus the relevant HLA. Dominant in the ex vivo response were TCR beta clonotypes restricted by HLA-C and specific for CMV.

CDR3 length: 17 amino acids. Germline V gene data show CDR1 as MGHRA and CDR2 as YSYEKL. In TCRdb, the reads were re-called with MiXCR into one record per CDR3 protein. The data contain around 740,000 distinct CDR3 sequences, approximately 40% of them seen just once; the ten biggest clones take up roughly 2.8%. The TCR originated in a human donor in good health (CMV status not recorded). Some clones in this sample may be carry-over from other donors' samples. This chain uses TRBV4-1 with TRBJ2-1; 10 nucleotides align to TRBD1. The sample taken for sequencing was PBMCs. Here the CDR3 reads CSSSHLGRDRGHGEQFF. The DNA for the CDR3 is TGCTCCAGCAGCCACTTAGGGAGGGACAGGGGCCATGGAGAGCAGTTCTTC.